Listed here is a single T cell receptor beta chain. Its antigen is unknown. The source of the sample is a study of beta chain features in type 1 diabetes. Findings of the study overall: In the patient group, naive, central memory and Treg TCRB repertoires seemed more alike than in the healthy donor group. Type 1 diabetes patients had VDJ junctions that carried fewer insertions and more deletions.

The CDR3 has 14 residues. After removal of 5 bases from V and 8 bases from J, the junction contained 10 bases not matched to a gene. Germline assignment: CDR1 SGHTA and CDR2 FQGNSA. A single heparinised draw of roughly 120 mL on average was taken per donor. By way of CD45RO/CCR7/CD25/CD127/CD95/CD27, the CD4+ regulatory, stem cell-like memory, central memory and naive cells were sorted. Reverse transcribing all isolated RNA meant expressed TCRB transcripts were sequenced. This table comes from immunoSEQ multiplex PCR, and its TCRdb copy is limited to in-frame clones, with some not included. The sample consists of a few hundred thousand clones, roughly a fifth of them appearing once.

The chain couples TRBV7-2 to TRBJ1-2, with 8 bases matching TRBD1. The receptor's source is a woman aged 18-29 years in good health. The source material was naive CD4+ T cells from blood. CDR3 coding DNA: TGTGCCAGCAGCGGAACGACAGGGGTAGACGGCTACACCTTC. Protein product: CASSGTTGVDGYTF.